A few counts support the clone carrying this TCR beta chain. The trim removed 2 bases at V and 9 bases at J, leaving 6 bases unmatched. Germline lookup yields CDR1 LGHNT and CDR2 FRNRAP. The CDR3 runs 13 residues. The data belong to a study of technical replicates of blood from a handful of donors. Method: immunoSEQ multiplex PCR; TCRdb's copy keeps in-frame clones and lacks some. The sample shows over 75,000 clones, 95% of them seen only once. Sequencing input: T cells isolated from PBMCs. The sequence came from a human donor in good health. J is TRBJ2-7 and V is TRBV12-5; 8 nucleotides agree with TRBD1. CDR3 in DNA: TGTGCTAGTGGTTTGACTGACAGGGGATGGCAGTACTTC. As protein: CASGLTDRGWQYF.